These 30 T cell receptor beta chains were sequenced from one sample in a study of OX40 agonist ivuxolimab in advanced cancers. TCRdb keeps only in-frame clones here, not all; method: immunoSEQ multiplex PCR. This table has about 100,000 clones, 85% to 95% appearing once. The material sequenced was CD4+ or CD8+ T cells sorted from blood, taken in a trial of the OX40 agonist ivuxolimab. The receptor set was obtained from an adult with an advanced solid tumor such as melanoma, head and neck, liver or kidney cancer.

This sequence joins TRBV2 and TRBJ2-7; D remains unclear. V was pared by 6 bases and J by 4 bases, with 13 bases between. This CDR3 is built from 13 residues. Germline V gene sequence: CDR1 SNHLY, CDR2 FYNNEI. CDR3 sequence reads: CASSASELYEQYF. CDR3 nucleotide sequence: TGTGCCAGCAGCGCTTCTGAGTTATACGAGCAGTACTTC.

V usage is TRBV15 and J usage is TRBJ1-4; D unresolved. Germline CDR1 and CDR2: LNHNV and YYDKDF (reference sequence). The CDR3 loop spans 13 amino acids. V was pared by 6 bases and J by 3 bases, with 8 bases between. The CDR3 DNA follows: TGTGCCACCAGGAGGTTTTCTAATGAAAAACTGTTTTTT. This encodes CATRRFSNEKLFF. Drawing the rest from reference TRBV15 and TRBJ1-4, the complete variable domain is DAMVIQNPRYQVTQFGKPVTLSCSQTLNHNVMYWYQQKSSQAPKLLFHYYDKDFNNEADTPDNFQSRRPNTSFCFLDIRSPGLGDTAMYLCATRRFSNEKLFFGSGTQLSVL.

J is TRBJ2-7 and V is TRBV5-1, with 8 positions matching TRBD1. The CDR3 contains 15 residues. The junction had 7 bases not matched to a gene; V was cut back by 0 bases and J by 5 bases. The germline V gene has CDR1 SGHRS and CDR2 YFSETQ. CDR3 DNA sequence: TGCGCCAGCAGCTTGGCAGGGGGCAGGATGGACGAGCAGTACTTC. Translation: CASSLAGGRMDEQYF.

The CDR3 bases are TGCGCCAGCAGCCAAGTTCGGGGGGGCCAGCCCCAGCATTTT. It yields the protein CASSQVRGGQPQHF. The rearrangement joins TRBV4-1 to TRBJ1-5, with a tentative D call TRBD1 (6 bases). Between the trimmed V and J ends, which lost 1 base and 7 bases, there was a span of 11 bases. Germline CDR1 MGHRA, CDR2 YSYEKL. The CDR3 length is 14 residues.

The rearrangement joins TRBV7-2 to TRBJ2-3; TRBD1 aligns across 7 bases. Trimming took 2 bases from V and 4 from J; bases not matched to a gene: 3. This CDR3 has 14 amino acids. CDR1 is SGHTA, CDR2 FQGNSA, per germline. CDR3 protein: CASSLIDRADTQYF. Written as DNA, the CDR3 is TGTGCCAGCAGCTTAATCGACAGGGCAGATACGCAGTATTTT.

The J gene is TRBJ2-7, the V gene TRBV5-5; D is unresolved. CDR3 size: 12 residues. With 0 bases removed from V and 2 bases from J, the gap between germline ends came to 3 bases. CDR1 and CDR2 (germline): SGHKS, YYEKEE (reference sequence). CDR3 region: CASSLGAYEQYF. CDR3 bases: TGTGCCAGCAGCTTGGGGGCCTACGAGCAGTACTTC. The entire variable domain, with the rest obtained from reference TRBV5-5 and TRBJ2-7, is as follows: DAGVTQSPTHLIKTRGQQVTLRCSPISGHKSVSWYQQVLGQGPQFIFQYYEKEERGRGNFPDRFSARQFPNYSSELNVNALLLGDSALYLCASSLGAYEQYFGPGTRLTVT.

This chain links TRBV25-1 with TRBJ1-2; no clear D gene. Trimming pared 3 bases from V and 4 bases from J, leaving 12 bases between. Germline CDR1 and CDR2: MGHDK and SYGVNS. This CDR3 is built from 14 residues. CDR3 nucleotide sequence: TGTGCCAGCAGTGAGTCAGGCAGGTTCTATGGCTACACCTTC. This translates into CASSESGRFYGYTF.

V gene TRBV11-2 combines with J gene TRBJ2-5; TRBD1 matches 7 bases. CDR3 length: 15 amino acids. Germline values: CDR1 SGHAT, CDR2 FQNNGV. V shed 4 bases and J 3 bases; nucleotides not matched to a gene: 8. CDR3 nucleotide sequence: TGTGCCAGCAGCTCCCAGACAGGGCCAGAAGAGACCCAGTACTTC. It specifies CASSSQTGPEETQYF. Complete variable domain (other parts from reference TRBV11-2 and TRBJ2-5): EAGVAQSPRYKIIEKRQSVAFWCNPISGHATLYWYQQILGQGPKLLIQFQNNGVVDDSQLPKDRFSAERLKGVDSTLKIQPAKLEDSAVYLCASSSQTGPEETQYFGPGTRLLVL.

This chain uses TRBV18 with TRBJ2-7; D is possibly TRBD2 (5 bases). Trimming cost V 2 bases and J 5 bases, with 7 bases left between them. Germline values: CDR1 KGHSH, CDR2 LQKENI. The length of the CDR3 is 12 residues. The CDR3 DNA reads TGTGCCAGCTCACCATCCGGGGACGAGCAGTACTTC. Its translation is CASSPSGDEQYF. The full variable domain, rest sourced from reference TRBV18 and TRBJ2-7, is NAGVMQNPRHLVRRRGQEARLRCSPMKGHSHVYWYRQLPEEGLKFMVYLQKENIIDESGMPKERFSAEFPKEGPSILRIQQVVRGDSAAYFCASSPSGDEQYFGPGTRLTVT.

This clone was observed a few times. Sequence at one end of the junction differs from germline and may be a read error. Here the CDR3 reads CASTYSGDGYTF. Written as DNA, the CDR3 is TGTGCCAGCACTTACTCGGGGGACGGCTACACCTTC. The chain is built from TRBV6-5 and TRBJ1-2, with a weak D call TRBD1 (5 bases). CDR3 length: 12 residues. Germline V lookup: CDR1 MNHEY, CDR2 SVGAGI.

The CDR3 region is CASSRNDRPAYEQYF. In nucleotides, the CDR3 is TGCGCCAGCAGTCGAAATGACAGACCCGCCTACGAGCAGTACTTC. This chain links TRBV5-1 with TRBJ2-7; tentatively, D is TRBD1 (5 bases). CDR3 length equals 15 residues. CDR1 and CDR2 from the germline V gene are SGHRS and YFSETQ. V lost 5 bases and J lost 2, with 17 bases in between. Full variable domain (missing parts from reference TRBV5-1 and TRBJ2-7): KAGVTQTPRYLIKTRGQQVTLSCSPISGHRSVSWYQQTPGQGLQFLFEYFSETQRNKGNFPGRFSGRQFSNSRSEMNVSTLELGDSALYLCASSRNDRPAYEQYFGPGTRLTVT.

This sequence joins TRBV4-1 and TRBJ1-2, with D unclear. V was cut by 1 base and J by 4 bases, with 7 bases left in between. The CDR3 is 13 residues long. Germline values: CDR1 MGHRA, CDR2 YSYEKL. The CDR3 DNA reads TGCGCCAGCAGCCAAGTTCCCAGCTATGGCTACACCTTC. As protein: CASSQVPSYGYTF.

The chain has TRBV5-4 and TRBJ2-1, with 10 positions matching TRBD2. After removal of 2 bases from V and 0 bases from J, the junction contained 2 bases not matched to a gene. The CDR3 sequence is 16 residues long. Germline V lookup: CDR1 SGHNT, CDR2 YYREEE (reference sequence). The CDR3 nucleotides read TGTGCCAGCAGCTTTAAGCGGGAGGGCTCCTACAATGAGCAGTTCTTC. This translates into CASSFKREGSYNEQFF.

CDR3 loop: CASRSGQGNEQFF. CDR3 bases: TGCGCCAGCAGGTCGGGACAGGGAAATGAGCAGTTCTTC. J is TRBJ2-1 and V is TRBV4-3, with 9 bases that match TRBD1. CDR3 length equals 13 residues. V shed 6 bases, J shed 7 bases, and the junction held 4 bases outside the gene matches. In germline, CDR1 is LGHNA, CDR2 YSLEER.

This sequence joins TRBV7-2 and TRBJ2-3; TRBD2 is a possible D gene (5 bases). The germline CDR1 and CDR2 sequences are SGHTA and FQGNSA. The CDR3 is made up of 14 amino acids. V dropped 6 bases and J dropped 1 base, with 11 bases sitting between them. For the CDR3, the DNA is TGTGCCAGCAGTCCGGACTGGGGCACAGATACGCAGTATTTT. This translates into CASSPDWGTDTQYF.

This rearrangement joins TRBV5-6 to TRBJ1-2; 8 bases line up with TRBD1. The V gene end was trimmed by 2 bases and the J gene end by 11 bases; junction bases not matched to a gene: 2. The CDR3 has 11 amino acids. Germline V CDR1 and CDR2: SGHDT, YYEEEE. The CDR3: CASSFDRGYTF. The DNA of the CDR3 is TGTGCCAGCAGCTTCGACAGGGGTTACACCTTC.

The chain uses TRBV4-1 and TRBJ2-7; the match to TRBD2 covers 8 bases. Germline V lookup: CDR1 MGHRA, CDR2 YSYEKL. V was clipped by 2 bases and J by 8 bases; unmatched bases: 20. CDR3 size: 18 residues. The CDR3 reads CASSQQAGRVGSGTKQYF. The CDR3, as DNA: TGCGCCAGCAGCCAACAAGCGGGGAGGGTGGGTAGCGGGACTAAGCAGTACTTC.

CDR3 region: CASSKKGRYWLTQPQHF. The DNA for the CDR3 is TGTGCCAGCAGCAAAAAGGGGAGATACTGGTTAACTCAGCCCCAGCATTTT. This chain joins TRBV21-1 and TRBJ1-5. TRBV21-1 is a known pseudogene. The CDR3 extends over 17 amino acids.

V usage is TRBV13 and J usage is TRBJ2-3; D ambiguous. The CDR3 sequence is 16 residues long. Per germline, CDR1 PRHDT and CDR2 FYEKMQ (reference sequence). V gave up 6 bases and J gave up 2 bases, with 18 bases separating them. This CDR3 reads CASSPPGGRNTDTQYF. The CDR3, as DNA: TGTGCCAGCAGTCCCCCCGGCGGACGTAACACAGATACGCAGTATTTT.

This sequence joins TRBV5-1 and TRBJ1-1, with a possible D match to TRBD1 (6 bases). The V end was cut by 6 bases, the J end by 3 bases, with 12 bases between. CDR3 size: 13 residues. Germline assignment: CDR1 SGHRS and CDR2 YFSETQ. CDR3 protein: CASKGEGDTEAFF. The CDR3 coding sequence is TGCGCCAGCAAGGGGGAGGGGGACACTGAAGCTTTCTTT.

This sequence joins TRBV11-2 and TRBJ2-3; D is undetermined. Germline-derived CDR1 and CDR2 are SGHAT and FQNNGV. Trimming took 6 bases from V and 2 from J, leaving 15 bases between them. CDR3 length: 15 amino acids. The CDR3 nucleotides are TGTGCCAGCAGTTACGACTTGGGGAACACAGATACGCAGTATTTT. Its protein is CASSYDLGNTDTQYF.

The chain combines TRBV7-9 with TRBJ2-3, with D possibly being TRBD2 (5 bases). The germline V gene has CDR1 SEHNR and CDR2 FQNEAQ (reference sequence). The V and J ends lost 3 bases and 4 bases respectively, with 11 bases between them. The CDR3 loop spans 14 amino acids. The CDR3 coding sequence is TGTGCCAGCAGCTTCGAGGGATGGGCAGATACGCAGTATTTT. Protein: CASSFEGWADTQYF. Full variable domain (outside the CDR3, taken from reference TRBV7-9 and TRBJ2-3): DTGVSQNPRHKITKRGQNVTFRCDPISEHNRLYWYRQTLGQGPEFLTYFQNEAQLEKSRLLSDRFSAERPKGSFSTLEIQRTEQGDSAMYLCASSFEGWADTQYFGPGTRLTVL.

The V and J genes are TRBV5-1 and TRBJ2-3; a weak D match, TRBD2 (5 bases). The CDR3 is 15 amino acids. The V gene's germline CDR1 is SGHRS and CDR2 YFSETQ. The V gene lost 2 bases and the J gene lost 2 bases, with 12 bases spanning the gap. The CDR3 here is CASSLYPGDTDTQYF. Here the CDR3 DNA reads TGCGCCAGCAGCTTATATCCCGGGGACACAGATACGCAGTATTTT.

This chain uses TRBV7-6 with TRBJ2-1; TRBD2 might be the D (6 bases). V was shortened by 8 bases and J by 2 bases, with 13 bases between the two germline ends. The CDR3 length is 14 residues. Germline-derived CDR1 and CDR2 are SGHVS and FNYEAQ. Written as DNA, the CDR3 is TGTGCCAGCGGAGGGCAGGGACCCTACAATGAGCAGTTCTTC. This sequence encodes CASGGQGPYNEQFF.

This clone was recorded once. J is TRBJ1-3 and V is TRBV13; D is unclear. Per the germline V gene, CDR1 is PRHDT and CDR2 is FYEKMQ (reference sequence). V shed 5 bases and J shed 4 bases, with 15 bases lying between them. The CDR3 totals 15 residues. The CDR3 loop reads CASSPEGRRGNTIYF. As DNA, the CDR3 is TGTGCCAGCAGCCCGGAAGGCCGTAGGGGAAACACCATATATTTT.

This rearrangement joins TRBV28 to TRBJ2-6, with D hard to call. With 3 bases removed from V and 2 bases from J, the gap between germline ends came to 11 bases. Germline-derived CDR1 and CDR2 are MDHEN and SYDVKM. This CDR3 is built from 16 residues. The CDR3 DNA follows: TGTGCCAGCAGTTTGCAACCCGGACCTGGGGCCAACGTCCTGACTTTC. It encodes CASSLQPGPGANVLTF.

There are a few counts of this clone. This chain links TRBV6-1 with TRBJ1-5; D is ambiguous. This CDR3 contains 13 residues. Trimming removed 7 bases at V and 2 bases at J, with 9 bases between. Germline CDR1 and CDR2: MNHNS and SASEGT. The CDR3 region has the DNA TGTGCCAGCAACGACAAGGGCAATCAGCCCCAGCATTTT. This encodes CASNDKGNQPQHF.

The chain combines TRBV11-3 with TRBJ1-1, with D perhaps matching TRBD1 (5 bases). Germline V lookup: CDR1 SGHNT, CDR2 YENEEA. The CDR3 is 14 residues long. Trimming cost V 4 bases and J 1 base, with 10 bases left between them. The CDR3 DNA is TGTGCCAGCAGCTCGGGGACCGCGAACACTGAAGCTTTCTTT. Translated: CASSSGTANTEAFF.

This chain joins TRBV6-5 and TRBJ2-7, with 9 bases aligning to TRBD2. The CDR3 has 15 residues. Germline V gene data show CDR1 as MNHEY and CDR2 as SVGAGI. V was pared by 6 bases and J by 5 bases, with 11 bases of the junction left unmatched. The CDR3 nucleotides are TGTGCCAGCAGGATGGTCAGGACTAGCGTTAACGAGCAGTACTTC. Encoded protein: CASRMVRTSVNEQYF.

The sample holds one count of this clone. The chain links TRBV19 to TRBJ2-2; D is undetermined. Per the germline V gene, CDR1 is LNHDA and CDR2 is SQIVND (reference sequence). V was shortened by 1 base and J by 5 bases, with 8 bases between the two germline ends. CDR3 size: 14 residues. This CDR3 is CASSIALGTGELFF. The CDR3 region has the DNA TGTGCCAGTAGTATAGCGTTGGGGACCGGGGAGCTGTTTTTT.